This T cell receptor beta chain emerged from a study of blood T cells in healthy people across ages. In the study overall: Template switching recovered approximately one barcoded beta molecule for every two T cells.

Peripheral blood, approximately 10 milliliters per donor, was collected. Total RNA extracted from each sample amounted to at least 5.5 micrograms. The use of a sample-barcoded 5' primer and a J-beta primer mix characterized a second PCR of about 7 to 12 cycles. The study obtained at least 2.5 million CDR3-containing paired-end reads from every sample. TCRdb reprocessed the 5' RACE reads with MiXCR, giving one entry per CDR3 protein. The repertoire has some 710,000 distinct CDR3 sequences, around a fifth of them found once; the top ten carry about 22%. This clonotype was observed a few times. The CDR3 extends over 17 amino acids. The germline V gene has CDR1 SGHDN and CDR2 FVKESK. The V end lost 4 bases, the J end lost 2 bases, and 20 bases lay between the germline ends.

The sequenced material came from blood. The receptor's source is a man in his 70s in good health. The V call is TRBV14, the J call TRBJ2-5; TRBD1 is a possible D gene (6 bases). CDR3 in amino acids: CASSPGFSGQLQETQYF. Written as DNA, the CDR3 is TGTGCCAGCAGCCCAGGATTTTCGGGACAATTACAAGAGACCCAGTACTTC.